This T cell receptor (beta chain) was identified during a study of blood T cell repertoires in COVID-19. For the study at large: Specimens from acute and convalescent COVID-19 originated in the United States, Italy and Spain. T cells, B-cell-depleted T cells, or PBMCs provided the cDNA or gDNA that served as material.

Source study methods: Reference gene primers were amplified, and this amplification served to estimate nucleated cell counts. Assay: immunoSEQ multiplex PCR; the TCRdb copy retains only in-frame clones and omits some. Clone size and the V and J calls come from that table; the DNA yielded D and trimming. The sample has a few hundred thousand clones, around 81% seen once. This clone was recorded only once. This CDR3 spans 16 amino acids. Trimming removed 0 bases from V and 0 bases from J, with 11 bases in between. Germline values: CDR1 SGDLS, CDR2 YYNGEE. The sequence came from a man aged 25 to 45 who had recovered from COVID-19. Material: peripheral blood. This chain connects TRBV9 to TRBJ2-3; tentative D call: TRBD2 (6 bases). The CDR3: CASSVGDLTSTDTQYF. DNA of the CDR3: TGTGCCAGCAGCGTAGGGGACTTGACAAGCACAGATACGCAGTATTTT.